Shown below are 18 T cell receptor beta chains from a single sample sequenced in a study of radiotherapy plus CTLA-4 blockade in lung cancer. Clones were read by immunoSEQ multiplex PCR, and TCRdb kept only the in-frame ones, dropping some. The table lists roughly 51,000 clones, 70% to 90% of them singletons, with less than 20% in the top ten. Specimen: peripheral blood, collected from a patient treated with radiotherapy plus ipilimumab. All receptors come from a human donor with non-small cell lung cancer that progressed on radiotherapy plus ipilimumab. Some clones in this sample may be carry-over from other donors' samples.

This clone was picked up a small number of times. The rearrangement joins TRBV5-6 to TRBJ2-2, with D perhaps matching TRBD2 (5 bases). The V and J ends lost 0 bases and 4 bases respectively, with 10 bases between them. The CDR3 contains 15 residues. Germline assignment: CDR1 SGHDT and CDR2 YYEEEE. The CDR3: CASSLVLAGTGELFF. CDR3 coding DNA: TGTGCCAGCAGCTTGGTGCTAGCTGGCACCGGGGAGCTGTTTTTT.

In this sample, this clone is medium-sized. The V and J genes are TRBV4-3 and TRBJ1-4, with D possibly matching TRBD1 (5 bases). The CDR3 has 15 amino acids. V was clipped by 5 bases and J by 2 bases, with 12 bases between them. Germline V gene data show CDR1 as LGHNA and CDR2 as YSLEER. The CDR3 nucleotides are TGCGCCAGCAGCGAAACAGGCTACACTAATGAAAAACTGTTTTTT. The encoded protein is CASSETGYTNEKLFF.

The rearrangement links TRBV6-4 to TRBJ2-1, with 9 bases fitting TRBD2. V lost 0 bases, J lost 7 bases, and 7 bases stayed unmatched. The CDR3 consists of 16 residues. The germline CDR1 and CDR2 sequences are MRHNA and SNTAGT. The CDR3 spells CASSDSGASGENEQFF. The CDR3 DNA reads as TGTGCCAGCAGTGACTCGGGAGCTAGCGGGGAAAATGAGCAGTTCTTC.

The genes are TRBV7-2 and TRBJ2-5, with D perhaps matching TRBD1 (6 bases). The CDR3 length is 15 residues. Germline V gene lookup returns CDR1 SGHTA and CDR2 FQGNSA. Trimming cost V 1 base and J 4 bases, with 13 bases left between them. The CDR3 sequence is CASSLEPLGGETQYF. CDR3 bases: TGTGCCAGCAGCTTAGAACCGCTAGGGGGAGAGACCCAGTACTTC.

V and J are TRBV5-1 and TRBJ1-2, with TRBD1 identical over 7 bases. This CDR3 spans 12 amino acids. Per germline, CDR1 SGHRS and CDR2 YFSETQ. V gave up 7 bases and J gave up 4 bases; unmatched junction bases: 4. CDR3 region: CASADRFYGYTF. The CDR3 coding sequence is TGCGCCAGCGCGGACAGGTTCTATGGCTACACCTTC. Together with reference TRBV5-1 and TRBJ1-2, the CDR3 gives the full variable domain: KAGVTQTPRYLIKTRGQQVTLSCSPISGHRSVSWYQQTPGQGLQFLFEYFSETQRNKGNFPGRFSGRQFSNSRSEMNVSTLELGDSALYLCASADRFYGYTFGSGTRLTVV.

This sequence joins TRBV2 and TRBJ1-2; D may be TRBD1 (5 bases). Trimming took off 3 bases at V and 7 bases at J, with 12 bases between the two ends. The CDR3 contains 13 residues. Per germline, CDR1 SNHLY and CDR2 FYNNEI. The CDR3 loop reads CASSETVQSGYTF. DNA of the CDR3: TGTGCCAGCAGTGAGACAGTCCAGAGTGGCTACACCTTC.

V and J are TRBV9 and TRBJ2-7, with D possibly TRBD1 on 6 matching bases. The CDR3 contains 14 residues. Germline V CDR1 and CDR2: SGDLS, YYNGEE. Trimming removed 2 bases from V and 0 bases from J, with 9 bases in between. The CDR3 sequence: CASSVGQSSYEQYF. The CDR3 nucleotides read TGTGCCAGCAGCGTCGGACAGAGCTCCTACGAGCAGTACTTC.

This chain uses TRBV6-1 with TRBJ1-1, with TRBD1 as a possible D gene (5 bases). Germline CDR1 and CDR2: MNHNS and SASEGT. Deletions cut 8 bases from V and 0 bases from J, with 13 bases between. The CDR3 covers 14 residues. The chain's CDR3 is CASSQVPMNTEAFF. Written as DNA, the CDR3 is TGTGCCAGCTCACAGGTCCCTATGAACACTGAAGCTTTCTTT.

A single count supports this clone. The rearrangement joins TRBV9 to TRBJ2-2; D uncertain. CDR3 length: 13 amino acids. V shed 0 bases and J shed 5 bases, with 5 bases lying between them. The germline CDR1 and CDR2 sequences are SGDLS and YYNGEE. The CDR3, as DNA: TGTGCCAGCAGCGTAGACGGGACCGGGGAGCTGTTTTTT. It is translated as CASSVDGTGELFF. The full variable domain, its missing parts supplied by reference TRBV9 and TRBJ2-2, is DSGVTQTPKHLITATGQRVTLRCSPRSGDLSVYWYQQSLDQGLQFLIQYYNGEERAKGNILERFSAQQFPDLHSELNLSSLELGDSALYFCASSVDGTGELFFGEGSRLTVL.

This clone turned up a few times. V usage is TRBV5-5 and J usage is TRBJ1-5; 7 bases match TRBD1. Germline lookup yields CDR1 SGHKS and CDR2 YYEKEE (reference sequence). The CDR3 has 14 residues. The trim removed 2 bases at V and 5 bases at J, leaving 4 bases unmatched. CDR3 bases: TGTGCCAGCAGCTTTGGGACAGTTGATCAGCCCCAGCATTTT. Protein: CASSFGTVDQPQHF.

The chain couples TRBV29-1 to TRBJ1-1, with 9 nucleotides matching TRBD1. The ends lost 7 bases at V and 10 bases at J; junction bases unmatched: 4. Germline CDR1 SQVTM, CDR2 ANQGSEA. This CDR3 spans 10 amino acids. DNA of the CDR3: TGCAGCGGAGACAGGGGGGGAGCTTTCTTT. This sequence encodes CSGDRGGAFF.

In regard to this clone: At one end, the junction sequence differs from germline, possibly due to a read error. This chain joins TRBV5-4 and TRBJ1-2; D is perhaps TRBD1 (5 bases). This CDR3 comprises 12 residues. The V gene's germline CDR1 is SGHNT and CDR2 YYREEE (reference sequence). CDR3 loop: CASRIEQATPLF. The CDR3 DNA is TGTGCCAGCAGGATAGAACAGGCTACGCCCCTCTTC.

The chain recombines TRBV11-2 with TRBJ1-2; no clear D. With 5 bases removed from V and 3 bases from J, the gap between germline ends came to 4 bases. Per germline, CDR1 SGHAT and CDR2 FQNNGV. The CDR3 totals 11 residues. The CDR3 reads CASSLYYGYTF. The CDR3 DNA is TGTGCCAGCAGCCTGTACTATGGCTACACCTTC.

This chain joins TRBV5-6 and TRBJ1-2, with TRBD1 as a possible D gene (6 bases). The ends were cut back, 4 bases at V and 4 bases at J, with 20 bases in the middle. Germline CDR1 reads SGHDT; CDR2 reads YYEEEE. CDR3 length: 16 amino acids. The CDR3 coding sequence is TGTGCCAGCAGCCCCGCAGGGGCCGCAGAGGGCTATGGCTACACCTTC. Its translation: CASSPAGAAEGYGYTF. Supplemented by reference TRBV5-6 and TRBJ1-2, the full variable domain reads DAGVTQSPTHLIKTRGQQVTLRCSPKSGHDTVSWYQQALGQGPQFIFQYYEEEERQRGNFPDRFSGHQFPNYSSELNVNALLLGDSALYLCASSPAGAAEGYGYTFGSGTRLTVV.

This chain joins TRBV29-1 and TRBJ2-3, with a weak D call TRBD1 (6 bases). Germline loops: CDR1 SQVTM, CDR2 ANQGSEA. V was pared by 6 bases and J by 7 bases, with 17 bases between. This CDR3 contains 13 residues. CDR3 amino acids: CSVAGQGKHTQYF. In DNA, the CDR3 is TGCAGCGTGGCAGGCCAGGGGAAGCATACGCAGTATTTT.

The V call is TRBV28, the J call TRBJ1-2; maybe TRBD1 (6 bases). V lost 8 bases and J 4 bases, leaving 11 bases between the germline ends. CDR1 and CDR2 from the germline V gene are MDHEN and SYDVKM. CDR3 length: 12 residues. The CDR3 DNA reads TGTGCCAGCGGGACACGGAGCTATGGCTACACCTTC. This translates into CASGTRSYGYTF.

This rearrangement joins TRBV7-2 to TRBJ1-1, with 9 positions matching TRBD1. This CDR3 has 15 amino acids. The germline CDR1 and CDR2 sequences are SGHTA and FQGNSA. The V segment lost 5 bases and the J segment 3 bases; nucleotides outside the gene matches: 7. As DNA, the CDR3 is TGTGCCAGCAGCACCGACAGGGGGTGGTACACTGAAGCTTTCTTT. Translating gives CASSTDRGWYTEAFF.

The chain combines TRBV6-6 with TRBJ1-4; possible D gene TRBD1, 6 bases. The CDR3 consists of 16 residues. CDR1 and CDR2 (germline): MNHNY, SVGAGI (reference sequence). V dropped 5 bases and J dropped 3 bases, with 16 bases sitting between them. The CDR3 DNA reads as TGTGCCAGCAGTCGAGGGGGGGGGACGGCTAATGAAAAACTGTTTTTT. Encoded protein: CASSRGGGTANEKLFF.